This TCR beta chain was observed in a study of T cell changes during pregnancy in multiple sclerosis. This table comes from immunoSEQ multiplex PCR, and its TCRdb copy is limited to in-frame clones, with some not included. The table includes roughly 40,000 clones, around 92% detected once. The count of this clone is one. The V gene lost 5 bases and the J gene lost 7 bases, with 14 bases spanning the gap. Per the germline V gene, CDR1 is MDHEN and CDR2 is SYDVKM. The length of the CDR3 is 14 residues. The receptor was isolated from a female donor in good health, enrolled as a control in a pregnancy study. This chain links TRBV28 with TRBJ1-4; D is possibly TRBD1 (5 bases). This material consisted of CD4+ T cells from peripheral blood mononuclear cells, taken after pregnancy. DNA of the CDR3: TGTGCCAGCAGTCCTCCGACAGTCGGTGAAAAACTGTTTTTT. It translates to CASSPPTVGEKLFF. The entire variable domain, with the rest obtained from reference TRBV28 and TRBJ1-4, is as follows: DVKVTQSSRYLVKRTGEKVFLECVQDMDHENMFWYRQDPGLGLRLIYFSYDVKMKEKGDIPEGYSVSREKKERFSLILESASTNQTSMYLCASSPPTVGEKLFFGSGTQLSVL.